The present T cell receptor beta chain was sequenced within a study of cytomegalovirus exposure and HLA in healthy donors. In germline, CDR1 is GTSNPN, CDR2 SVGIG (reference sequence). V was cut by 5 bases and J by 1 base, with 9 bases left in between. There are 13 residues in the CDR3. Both 60 Vbeta primers and 13 Jbeta primers went into the PCR. Data came from immunoSEQ multiplex PCR; TCRdb stores just in-frame clones and leaves some out. The repertoire has almost 95,000 clones, roughly 71% of them found once; the top ten carry about 2.9%. The specimen was PBMCs. The J gene is TRBJ1-5, the V gene TRBV30; maybe TRBD1 (6 bases). This sequence originates from a man aged 45-60 years in good health and CMV-seronegative. CDR3 nucleotides: TGTGCCTGGGCCCAGGGGAGCAATCAGCCCCAGCATTTT. Translating gives CAWAQGSNQPQHF.